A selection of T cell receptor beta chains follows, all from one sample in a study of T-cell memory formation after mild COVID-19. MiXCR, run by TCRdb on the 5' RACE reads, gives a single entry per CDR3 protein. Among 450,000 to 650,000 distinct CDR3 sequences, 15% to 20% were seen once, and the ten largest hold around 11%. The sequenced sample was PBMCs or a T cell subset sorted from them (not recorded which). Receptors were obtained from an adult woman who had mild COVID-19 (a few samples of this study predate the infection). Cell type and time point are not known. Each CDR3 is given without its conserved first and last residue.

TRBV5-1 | ASSLTNTGELF
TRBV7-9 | ASRPGLAHTGELF
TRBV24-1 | ATSDLEGGIEDTQY
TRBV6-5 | ASSYGIGGEQY
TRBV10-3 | AISDDRARETQY
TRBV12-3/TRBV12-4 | ASSLARGDTEKLF
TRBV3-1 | ASSQAAVDEETQY
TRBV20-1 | SASHSGEHYNEQF
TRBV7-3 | ASSLNGRPANEALAKNIQY
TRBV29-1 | SVGGQTYEQY
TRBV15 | ATSSGQGGGEQF
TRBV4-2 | ASREVSSYNSPLH
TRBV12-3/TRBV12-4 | ASVGAWGPNQPQH
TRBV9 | ASSVASGGRAVEQF
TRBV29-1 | SDLTGSLDGYT
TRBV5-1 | ASSFAPLQEAF
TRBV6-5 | ASSYSKAGRGELF
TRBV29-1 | SAPGTAQETQY
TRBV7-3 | ASNQGGSGELF
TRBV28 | ASSSVRNTIY
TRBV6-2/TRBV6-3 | ATTTSGRTGELF
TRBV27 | ASVEPLEKLF
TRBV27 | ASTLTWPSETQY
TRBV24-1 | ATSDSAGKNTEAF
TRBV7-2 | ASSLGLAGRGTQY
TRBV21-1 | ASSKVRVRGWGTEAF
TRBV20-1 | SAPLTGNPTDTQY